This T cell receptor beta chain stems from a study of blood T cells in healthy people across ages. Study-wide results and limits: Bulk PBMC profiling left naive and antigen-experienced comparisons inconclusive.

As to this clonotype: Its antigen is unidentified. The junction and the germline gene differ at one end; a read error may be behind it.

It was with a sample-barcoded 5' primer and a J-beta primer mix that a second PCR of roughly 6 to 12 cycles was run. TCRdb used MiXCR to reprocess the 5' RACE reads, holding one entry per CDR3 protein. The repertoire holds about 1.5 million distinct CDR3 sequences, with 35% to 45% as singletons. Germline-derived CDR1 and CDR2 are SSHAT and FNYEAQ (reference sequence). This CDR3 comprises 11 residues. The source material was blood. The chain has TRBV7-7 and TRBJ1-2; unclear D gene. The sequence came from a woman aged 18-30 years in good health. The CDR3 region has the DNA TGTGCTAGCAGGCACACAGACGGCTACACCTTC. It encodes CASRHTDGYTF.